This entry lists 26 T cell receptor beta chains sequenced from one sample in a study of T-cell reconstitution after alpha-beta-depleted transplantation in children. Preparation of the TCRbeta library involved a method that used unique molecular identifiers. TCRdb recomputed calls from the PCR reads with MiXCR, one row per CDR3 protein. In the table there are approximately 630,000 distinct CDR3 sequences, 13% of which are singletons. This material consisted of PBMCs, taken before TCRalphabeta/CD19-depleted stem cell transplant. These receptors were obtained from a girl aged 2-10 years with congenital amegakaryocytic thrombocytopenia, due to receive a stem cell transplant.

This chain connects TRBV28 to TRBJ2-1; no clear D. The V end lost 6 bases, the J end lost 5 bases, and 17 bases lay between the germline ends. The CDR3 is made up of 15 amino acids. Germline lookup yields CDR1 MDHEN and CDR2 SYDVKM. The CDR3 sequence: CASRAVRSGDNEQFF. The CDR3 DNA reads TGTGCCAGCAGAGCCGTTAGGAGTGGGGACAATGAGCAGTTCTTC.

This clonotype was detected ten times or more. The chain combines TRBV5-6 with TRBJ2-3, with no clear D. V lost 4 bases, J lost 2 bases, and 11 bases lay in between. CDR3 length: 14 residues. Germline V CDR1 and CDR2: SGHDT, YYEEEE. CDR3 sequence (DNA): TGTGCCAGCAGCCTAAGGCCGTTCACAGATACGCAGTATTTT. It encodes CASSLRPFTDTQYF.

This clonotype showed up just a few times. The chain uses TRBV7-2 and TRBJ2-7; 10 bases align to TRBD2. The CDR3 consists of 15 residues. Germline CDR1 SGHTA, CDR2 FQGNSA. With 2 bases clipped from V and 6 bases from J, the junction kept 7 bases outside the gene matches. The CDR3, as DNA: TGTGCCAGCAGCTTAAGGCTAGCGGGAGCCCCCGAGCAGTACTTC. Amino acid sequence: CASSLRLAGAPEQYF.

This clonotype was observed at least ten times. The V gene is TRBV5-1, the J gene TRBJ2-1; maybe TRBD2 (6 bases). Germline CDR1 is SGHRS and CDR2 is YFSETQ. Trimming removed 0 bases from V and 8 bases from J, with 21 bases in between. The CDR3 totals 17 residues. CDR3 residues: CASSLVLATSGGDEQFF. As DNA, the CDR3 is TGCGCCAGCAGCTTGGTCCTCGCGACGAGCGGAGGGGATGAGCAGTTCTTC.

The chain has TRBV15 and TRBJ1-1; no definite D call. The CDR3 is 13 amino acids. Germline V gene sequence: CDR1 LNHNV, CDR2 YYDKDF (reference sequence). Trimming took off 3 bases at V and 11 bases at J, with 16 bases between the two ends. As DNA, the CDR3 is TGTGCCACCAGCAGGGCCGTTCGGTTAGCGGCTTTCTTT. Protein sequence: CATSRAVRLAAFF.

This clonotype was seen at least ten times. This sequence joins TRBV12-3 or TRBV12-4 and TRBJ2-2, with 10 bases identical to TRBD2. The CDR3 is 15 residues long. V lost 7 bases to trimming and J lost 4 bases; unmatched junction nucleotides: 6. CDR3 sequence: CASNLSGRPTGELFF. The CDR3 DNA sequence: TGTGCCAGCAACCTTAGCGGGAGGCCCACCGGGGAGCTGTTTTTT.

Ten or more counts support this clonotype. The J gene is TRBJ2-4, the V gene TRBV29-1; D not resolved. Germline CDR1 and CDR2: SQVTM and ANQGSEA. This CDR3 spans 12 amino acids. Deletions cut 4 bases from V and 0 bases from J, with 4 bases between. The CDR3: CSVVIAKNIQYF. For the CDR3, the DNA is TGCAGCGTTGTGATAGCCAAAAACATTCAGTACTTC. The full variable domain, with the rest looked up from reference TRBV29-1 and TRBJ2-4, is SAVISQKPSRDICQRGTSLTIQCQVDSQVTMMFWYRQQPGQSLTLIATANQGSEATYESGFVIDKFPISRPNLTFSTLTVSNMSPEDSSIYLCSVVIAKNIQYFGAGTRLSVL.

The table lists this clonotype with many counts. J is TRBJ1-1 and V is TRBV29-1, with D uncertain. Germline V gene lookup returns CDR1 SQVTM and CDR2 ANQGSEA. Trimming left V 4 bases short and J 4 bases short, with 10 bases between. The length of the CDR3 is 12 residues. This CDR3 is CSVVSSTTEAFF. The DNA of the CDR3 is TGCAGCGTTGTATCCAGTACCACTGAAGCTTTCTTT.

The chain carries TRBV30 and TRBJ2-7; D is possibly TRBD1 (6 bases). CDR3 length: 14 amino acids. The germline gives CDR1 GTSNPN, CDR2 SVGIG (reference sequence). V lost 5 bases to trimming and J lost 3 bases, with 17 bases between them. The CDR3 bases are TGTGCCTGGGACCTTGGGGGCACGAACTACGAGCAGTACTTC. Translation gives CAWDLGGTNYEQYF.

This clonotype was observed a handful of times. The chain's CDR3 is CASLMGGVFYEQYF. The CDR3 nucleotides are TGTGCCAGTCTAATGGGGGGAGTCTTCTACGAGCAGTACTTC. The rearrangement uses TRBV12-3 or TRBV12-4 and TRBJ2-7; a weak D match, TRBD2 (6 bases). The CDR3 length is 14 residues. V lost 9 bases to trimming and J lost 3 bases, with 18 bases between them.

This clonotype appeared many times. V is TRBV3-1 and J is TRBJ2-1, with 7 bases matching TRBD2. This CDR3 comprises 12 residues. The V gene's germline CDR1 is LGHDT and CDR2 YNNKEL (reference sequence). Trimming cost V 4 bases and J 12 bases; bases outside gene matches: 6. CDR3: CASSRGTTTQFF. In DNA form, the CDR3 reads TGTGCCAGCAGCCGTGGGACTACGACGCAGTTCTTC.

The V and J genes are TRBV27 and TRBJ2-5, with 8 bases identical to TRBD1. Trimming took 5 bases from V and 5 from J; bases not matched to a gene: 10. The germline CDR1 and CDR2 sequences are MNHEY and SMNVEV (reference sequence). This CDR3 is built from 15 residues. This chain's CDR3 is CASSLGTGGAETQYF. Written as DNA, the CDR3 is TGTGCCAGCAGTCTAGGGACAGGAGGAGCGGAGACCCAGTACTTC.

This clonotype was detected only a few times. The CDR3 protein is CASSSRRAYGYTF. CDR3 in DNA: TGTGCCAGCAGTTCCCGGCGGGCCTATGGCTACACCTTC. The chain is built from TRBV12-3 or TRBV12-4 and TRBJ1-2; no clear D gene. This CDR3 has 13 amino acids. Trimming pared 4 bases from V and 4 bases from J, leaving 10 bases between.

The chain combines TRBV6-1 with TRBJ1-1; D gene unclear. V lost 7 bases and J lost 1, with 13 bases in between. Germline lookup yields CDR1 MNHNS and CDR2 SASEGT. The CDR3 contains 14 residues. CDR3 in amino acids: CASKPGTANTEAFF. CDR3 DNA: TGTGCCAGCAAACCCGGCACAGCGAACACTGAAGCTTTCTTT.

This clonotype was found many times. In nucleotides, the CDR3 is TGCAGTGCTAGCGGGATCGACGAGCAGTACTTC. It codes for CSASGIDEQYF. The chain is built from TRBV20-1 and TRBJ2-7; TRBD2 is a possible D gene (5 bases). V shed 3 bases and J shed 5 bases, with 8 bases lying between them. CDR3 length equals 11 residues. Per the germline V gene, CDR1 is DFQATT and CDR2 is SNEGSKA (reference sequence).

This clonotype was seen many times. The CDR3 region has the DNA TGCAGTGGAACTAGGGACAGCAATAATTCACCCCTCCACTTT. It codes for CSGTRDSNNSPLHF. The V and J genes are TRBV20-1 and TRBJ1-6; TRBD1 matches at 7 bases. The germline gives CDR1 DFQATT, CDR2 SNEGSKA (reference sequence). The trim removed 7 bases at V and 5 bases at J, leaving 8 bases unmatched. The CDR3 has 14 amino acids.

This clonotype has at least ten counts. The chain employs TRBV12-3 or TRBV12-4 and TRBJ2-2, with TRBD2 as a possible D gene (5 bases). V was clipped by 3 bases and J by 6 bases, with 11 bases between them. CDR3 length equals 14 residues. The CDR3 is CASSFEGWAGELFF. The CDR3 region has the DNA TGTGCCAGCAGTTTCGAGGGATGGGCCGGGGAGCTGTTTTTT.

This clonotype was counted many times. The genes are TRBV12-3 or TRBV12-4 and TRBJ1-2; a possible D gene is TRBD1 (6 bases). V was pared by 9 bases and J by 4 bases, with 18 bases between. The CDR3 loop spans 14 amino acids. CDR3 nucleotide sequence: TGTGCCAGTAACAGCCAGGGGAAGGTCTATGGCTACACCTTC. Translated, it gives CASNSQGKVYGYTF.

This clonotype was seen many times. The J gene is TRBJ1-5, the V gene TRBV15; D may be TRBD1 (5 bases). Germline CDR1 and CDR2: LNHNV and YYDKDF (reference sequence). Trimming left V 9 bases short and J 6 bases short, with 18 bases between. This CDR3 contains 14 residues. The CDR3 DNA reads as TGTGCCACGAGTCCCCGGGGGTATGGTCAGCCCCAGCATTTT. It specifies CATSPRGYGQPQHF.

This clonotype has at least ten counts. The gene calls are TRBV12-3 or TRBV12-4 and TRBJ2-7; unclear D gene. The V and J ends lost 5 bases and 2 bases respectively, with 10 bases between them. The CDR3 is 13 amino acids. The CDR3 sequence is CASSRDYTYEQYF. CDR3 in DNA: TGTGCCAGCAGTCGAGATTACACCTACGAGCAGTACTTC.

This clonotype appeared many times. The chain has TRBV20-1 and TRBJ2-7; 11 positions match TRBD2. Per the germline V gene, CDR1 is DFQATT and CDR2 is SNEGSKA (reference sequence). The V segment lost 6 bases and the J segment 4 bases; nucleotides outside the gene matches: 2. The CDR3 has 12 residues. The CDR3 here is CSATSGRYEQYF. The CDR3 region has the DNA TGCAGTGCCACTAGCGGGAGATACGAGCAGTACTTC.

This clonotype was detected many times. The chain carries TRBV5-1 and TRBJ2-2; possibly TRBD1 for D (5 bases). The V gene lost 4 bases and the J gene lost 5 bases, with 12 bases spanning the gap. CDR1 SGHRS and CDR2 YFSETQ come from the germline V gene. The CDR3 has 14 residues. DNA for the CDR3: TGCGCCAGCAGCCCCGGACACATGACCGGGGAGCTGTTTTTT. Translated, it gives CASSPGHMTGELFF.

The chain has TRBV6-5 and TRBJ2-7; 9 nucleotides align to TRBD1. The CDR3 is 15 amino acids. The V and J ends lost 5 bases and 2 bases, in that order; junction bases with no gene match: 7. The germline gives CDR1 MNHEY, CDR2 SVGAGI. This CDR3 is CASSTPGTGTYEQYF. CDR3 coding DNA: TGTGCCAGCAGTACTCCCGGGACAGGGACCTACGAGCAGTACTTC.

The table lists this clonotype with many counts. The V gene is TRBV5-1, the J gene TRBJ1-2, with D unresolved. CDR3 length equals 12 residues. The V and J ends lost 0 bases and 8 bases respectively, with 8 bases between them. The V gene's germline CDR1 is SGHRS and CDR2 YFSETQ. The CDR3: CASSLGQSGYTF. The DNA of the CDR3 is TGCGCCAGCAGCTTGGGGCAGTCGGGCTACACCTTC.

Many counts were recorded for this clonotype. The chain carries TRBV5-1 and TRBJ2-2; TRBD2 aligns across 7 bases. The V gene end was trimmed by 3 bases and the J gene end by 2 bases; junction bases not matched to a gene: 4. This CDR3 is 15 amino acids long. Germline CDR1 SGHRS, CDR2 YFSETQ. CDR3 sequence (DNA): TGCGCCAGCAGCTCCGGGACTACCAACACCGGGGAGCTGTTTTTT. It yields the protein CASSSGTTNTGELFF.

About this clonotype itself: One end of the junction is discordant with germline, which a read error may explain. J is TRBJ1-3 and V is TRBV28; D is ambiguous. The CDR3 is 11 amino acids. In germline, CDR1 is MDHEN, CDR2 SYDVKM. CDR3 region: CAGRDGNTIYF. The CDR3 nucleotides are TGTGCCGGCAGAGATGGAAACACCATATATTTT.